This T cell receptor (beta chain) was identified during a study of T cells in Graves' hyperthyroidism and ophthalmopathy (dated by TCRdb to about 2019). With regard to the full study: Peripheral blood was collected at initial diagnosis, before any treatment. The paper describes TCR Vbeta CDR3 sequencing of 135 peripheral blood samples, made up of 43 ophthalmopathy patients, around 78 hyperthyroidism patients and around 17 progressor patients. Following sampling, methimazole starting at 30 mg daily was given to hyperthyroidism patients, and high-dose intravenous methylprednisolone was given to ophthalmopathy patients. In about six Graves' hyperthyroidism patients, the study also compared T-cell repertoires from thyroid tissue with T-cell repertoires from blood. TCR V-J signatures able to tell the groups apart were searched for in a discovery cohort of about a hundred patients, of whom approximately 40 had Graves' ophthalmopathy and 57 had stable Graves' hyperthyroidism. Prospective prediction of ophthalmopathy was tested in an independent validation cohort of about 19 hyperthyroidism patients and 17 patients who later progressed to ophthalmopathy. The approximately 90 discovery patients were randomly split 7:3 into training and test sets.

The TCR beta CDR3 regions were amplified from the RNA transcripts. The first round of RT-PCR for the TCR CDR3 was performed with the HTBI primer set and the Qiagen OneStep RT-PCR kit. The libraries were constructed in a second round of multiplex PCR and then size-selected and purified. The libraries were sequenced on an Illumina HiSeq2000 using paired-end 100 bp reads. As for the original processing: SOAPnuke was used to process the raw data, removing reads that contained adapters or uncalled bases, had a mean Phred below 15, or lacked an exact match to the constant primer or identifier. COPE v1.2.5 was used to merge the high-quality paired reads, and each unique nucleotide sequence was defined as a clonotype. Clonotypes were aligned to IMGT TRBV, TRBD and TRBJ reference segments using MiTCR v1.1. Analysis was restricted to V-J combinations with a frequency above 0.0001, which covered 99.2% of repertoires. A TCS score was defined as the ratio of F50 (clonal expansion) to E x V (chaos), with BLOSUM62-based TCRdist applied between CDR3 peptides within each V-J. Welch's t-statistics and random forest reduced roughly 530 V-J features to 10 to 15, which were used in a naive Bayes classifier (R e1071). Using fastp at Q25 and MiXCR, TCRdb reprocessed the public reads and kept productive beta chains. Entries that share a CDR3 protein sequence are merged under the most common genes and DNA. The V and J calls and clone size come from TCRdb's table, not from the authors' own analysis. This sample gives under 400,000 distinct CDR3 sequences in total; over 11% of them show up just once. The top ten hold approximately 11% of the sample.

Study-level results and caveats: Sample size was not statistically predetermined, and blinding of investigators to group allocation was not performed. In cross-validation, a model built on a 13 V-J signature told ophthalmopathy apart from stable hyperthyroidism with under 90% sensitivity and roughly 82% specificity, and in testing the same model reached 80%/75%. During validation, the model predicted progression to ophthalmopathy a median of approximately 7 months ahead of onset, with approximately 71% sensitivity and 72.22% specificity. Most expanded thyroid clonotypes (frequency above 0.001) were also found in blood, which suggests that blood repertoires may mirror thyroid immune responses.

Stable Graves' hyperthyroidism was defined as the absence of progression to ophthalmopathy over 18 months of follow-up. Hyperthyroidism patients were newly diagnosed, with disease duration under 2 months, and aged 18 to 65 years. Any patient with an uncontrolled infection, another autoimmune disease, pregnancy or lactation was excluded. Diagnoses relied on clinical symptoms, serum thyroxine and TRAb, thyroid ultrasound and orbital computed tomography. PBMCs were isolated from 7.5 to 10 ml of fresh peripheral blood by Ficoll-Paque density gradient centrifugation. Total RNA was extracted with Trizol reagent, and quality was checked on an Agilent 2100 Bioanalyzer. Trimming removed 0 bases from V and 3 bases from J; the gene matches leave 4 bases unexplained. According to the germline V gene (reference sequence), CDR1 reads GTSNPN and CDR2 reads SVGIG. From the cysteine up to the phenylalanine, the CDR3 has a length of 15 residues. This entry keeps only the CDR3 DNA: 45 bases, framed from base 1.

This clonotype was seen repeatedly, ten times or more. Its antigen remains undetermined. No much larger clone is present one base from it, and per-base qualities are unavailable. The rearranged chain carries TRBV30 and TRBJ2-1, and 8 junction bases match TRBD2. Sequencing input: blood. The clonotype originates from a woman between 55 and 75 years old with Graves' hyperthyroidism. Read as DNA, the sequence is TGTGCCTGGAGTGTAGGGAGCGGGAGCTACAATGAGCAGTTCTTC. Its amino acids are CAWSVGSGSYNEQFF.